This TCR beta chain is from a study of blood T cell repertoires in COVID-19. Background on the study: Sample material is recorded as cDNA or gDNA derived from T cells, B-cell-depleted T cells, or PBMCs.

Some clones are missing from TCRdb's copy, which holds only in-frame ones; the method was immunoSEQ multiplex PCR. The repertoire holds roughly 180,000 clones, with around 82% as singletons. Germline V gene lookup returns CDR1 LGHNA and CDR2 YNFKEQ. The germline V and J ends were trimmed by 2 bases and 5 bases, with 11 bases remaining between them. The CDR3 has 14 residues. This clonotype was sampled from a man aged 55 to 70 who had recovered from COVID-19. The specimen was PBMCs or T cells enriched from blood (not recorded which). This sequence joins TRBV4-2 and TRBJ2-3, with D perhaps TRBD2 (5 bases). CDR3 nucleotides: TGTGCCAGCAGCCAAATCCTCGAGGGAGATACGCAGTATTTT. This codes for CASSQILEGDTQYF.